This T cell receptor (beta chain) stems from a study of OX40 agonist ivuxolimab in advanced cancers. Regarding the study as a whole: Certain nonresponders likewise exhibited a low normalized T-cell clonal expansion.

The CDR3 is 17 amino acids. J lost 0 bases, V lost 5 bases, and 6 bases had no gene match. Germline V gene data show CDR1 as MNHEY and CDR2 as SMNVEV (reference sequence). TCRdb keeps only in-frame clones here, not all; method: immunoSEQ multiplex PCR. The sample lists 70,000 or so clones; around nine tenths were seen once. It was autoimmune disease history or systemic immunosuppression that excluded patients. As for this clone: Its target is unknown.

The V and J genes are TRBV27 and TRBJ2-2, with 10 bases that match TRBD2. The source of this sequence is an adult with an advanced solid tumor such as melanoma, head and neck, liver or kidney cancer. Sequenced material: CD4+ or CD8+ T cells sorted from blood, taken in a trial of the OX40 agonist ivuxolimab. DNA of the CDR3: TGTGCCAGCAGTAATATAGCGGGGGGACCGAACACCGGGGAGCTGTTTTTT. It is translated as CASSNIAGGPNTGELFF.